A selection of T cell receptor beta chains follows, all from one sample in a study of CD8 T cells in ankylosing spondylitis. Each CDR3 protein gets one entry after TCRdb re-called the 5' RACE reads with MiXCR. The data show approximately 110,000 distinct CDR3 sequences, around 24% seen once. Material: synovial fluid, either unsorted or a sorted T cell fraction (not recorded which). The receptors here all came from a male donor with ankylosing spondylitis. Both conserved end residues are part of each CDR3. A D gene is named only where the DNA matches it firmly. Clone size is stated in some rows and not others, as once, few, many or a class when expanded.

size,V,D,J,DNA,CDR3
few,TRBV5-8,NA,TRBJ1-2,TGTGCCAGCAGCTTAGTACTAAGCTACACCTTC,CASSLVLSYTF
NA,TRBV20-1,NA,TRBJ1-1,TGCAGTGCTAGCAGGGGTACTGAAGCTTTCTTT,CSASRGTEAFF
few,TRBV24-1,NA,TRBJ1-2,TGTGCCACCAGTGATCGGGGAACTGATGGTGGCTACACCTTC,CATSDRGTDGGYTF
few,TRBV20-1,NA,TRBJ2-4,TGCAGTGCTAGTCCGGGTGGGATTCAGTACTTC,CSASPGGIQYF
NA,TRBV5-6,NA,TRBJ2-5,TGTGCCAGCAGCGGACAGAGTCAAGAGACCCAGTACTTC,CASSGQSQETQYF
NA,TRBV11-3,NA,TRBJ2-5,TGTGCCAGCAGCTTAGAACGCCAAGAGACCCAGTACTTC,CASSLERQETQYF
few,TRBV5-1,NA,TRBJ2-2,TGCGCCAGCAGCATTCGACAAACCGGGGAGCTGTTTTTT,CASSIRQTGELFF
NA,TRBV5-1,NA,TRBJ2-5,TGCGCCAGCAGCCTCGACAGGCGCGAGACCCAGTACTTC,CASSLDRRETQYF
NA,TRBV29-1,TRBD1,TRBJ2-7,TGCAGCGTTTCAAACGTAGGACAGGGTTCCTACGAGCAGTACTTC,CSVSNVGQGSYEQYF
few,TRBV27,NA,TRBJ2-3,TGTGCCAGCCGGGACACCAACACAGATACGCAGTATTTT,CASRDTNTDTQYF
few,TRBV27,TRBD1,TRBJ1-2,TGTGCCAGCAGTTTAAAGCCGGACAGGGTAACCTATGGCTACACCTTC,CASSLKPDRVTYGYTF
NA,TRBV2,TRBD1,TRBJ2-7,TGTGCCAGCAGGGACAGGGGTGTTGGGGAGCAGTACTTC,CASRDRGVGEQYF
NA,TRBV11-2,TRBD2,TRBJ2-3,TGTGCCAGCAGCCGGACTAGCGGGAGGAGGTCAGATACGCAGTATTTT,CASSRTSGRRSDTQYF
few,TRBV29-1,NA,TRBJ1-3,TGCAGCGTTGAGGTCTCTGGAAACACCATATATTTT,CSVEVSGNTIYF
NA,TRBV9,TRBD1,TRBJ2-5,TGTGCCAGCAGCGTCGGGACAGGGGCAGAGACCCAGTACTTC,CASSVGTGAETQYF
few,TRBV7-2,TRBD2,TRBJ2-1,TGTGCCAGCAGCCCCCGCGGGGGGGCCTACAATGAGCAGTTCTTC,CASSPRGGAYNEQFF